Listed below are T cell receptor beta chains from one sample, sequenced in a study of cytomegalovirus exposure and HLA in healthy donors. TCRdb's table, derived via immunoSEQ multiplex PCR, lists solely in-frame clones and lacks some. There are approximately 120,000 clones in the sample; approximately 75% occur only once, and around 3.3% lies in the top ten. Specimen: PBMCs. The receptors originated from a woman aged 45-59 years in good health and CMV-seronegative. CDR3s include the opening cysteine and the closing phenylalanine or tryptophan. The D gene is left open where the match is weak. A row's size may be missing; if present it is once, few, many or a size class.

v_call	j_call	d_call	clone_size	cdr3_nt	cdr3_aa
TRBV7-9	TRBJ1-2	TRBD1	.	TGTGCCAGCAGCACACTGGGGACAGGCGGATCCTACACCTTC	CASSTLGTGGSYTF
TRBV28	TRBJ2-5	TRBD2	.	TGTGCCAGCAGTTTCCCTACTAGCGGGAGTTTAGAGACCCAGTACTTC	CASSFPTSGSLETQYF
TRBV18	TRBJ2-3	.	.	TGTGCCAGCTCACCATATAGTCCAGATACGCAGTATTTT	CASSPYSPDTQYF
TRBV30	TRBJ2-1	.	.	TGTGCCTGGAGTGGAGCCGACCGGGGAGGTGAGCAGTTCTTC	CAWSGADRGGEQFF
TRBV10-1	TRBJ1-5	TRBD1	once	TGCGCCAGCAGCGAGGGACAGCTTAGCAATCAGCCCCAGCATTTT	CASSEGQLSNQPQHF
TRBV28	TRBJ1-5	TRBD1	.	TGTGCCAGCAGTTCACAGGGGAATCAGCCCCAGCATTTT	CASSSQGNQPQHF
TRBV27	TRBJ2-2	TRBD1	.	TGTGCCAGCAGTCGATCCGGCAGGGGGTTACGGTTTGAGACCGGGGAGCTGTTTTTT	CASSRSGRGLRFETGELFF
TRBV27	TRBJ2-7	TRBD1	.	TGTGCCAGCAGTTTGAGGTTCGGGACAGGGGGATTCTACGAGCAGTACTTC	CASSLRFGTGGFYEQYF
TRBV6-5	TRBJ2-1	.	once	TGTGCCAGCAGTTACTCGATTTCCTTAACTAATGAGCAGTTCTTC	CASSYSISLTNEQFF
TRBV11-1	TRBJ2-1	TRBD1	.	TGTGCCAGCAGCTTGCTTCGGGACAGGGGGCCCGAGCAGTTCTTC	CASSLLRDRGPEQFF
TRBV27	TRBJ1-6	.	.	TGTGCCAGCAGTTTTAGGACAGTCGACCCCCTCCACTTT	CASSFRTVDPLHF
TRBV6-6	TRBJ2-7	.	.	TGTGCCAGCAGTTACCCTAAGGGCCCGGAGGGCTACGAGCAGTACTTC	CASSYPKGPEGYEQYF
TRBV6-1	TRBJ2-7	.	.	TGTGCCAGCAGTGAAGCGTTAAGCCCGACACGAAGCTCCTACGAGCAGTACTTC	CASSEALSPTRSSYEQYF
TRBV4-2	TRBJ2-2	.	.	TGTGCCAGCAGCCAAGAGGAGGCTAGCACCCCCGGGGAGCTGTTTTTT	CASSQEEASTPGELFF
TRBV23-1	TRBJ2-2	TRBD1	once	TGCGCCAGCAGTCAGTCCCGGAACAGGGGGCTACCCGGGGAGCTGTTTTTT	CASSQSRNRGLPGELFF
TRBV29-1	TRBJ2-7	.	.	TGCAGCGTTTCCGGGACAAGTACGTCTTACGAGCAGTACTTC	CSVSGTSTSYEQYF
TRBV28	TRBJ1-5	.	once	TGTGCCAGCAGTCCCACCGCGCAGGGAACGCGGCCCCAGCATTTT	CASSPTAQGTRPQHF
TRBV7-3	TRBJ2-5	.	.	TGTTCCAGCAGCTTAACGCCGGAAGAGACCCAGTACTTC	CSSSLTPEETQYF
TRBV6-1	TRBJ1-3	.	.	TGTGCCAGCAGTGAAACTCCAGGGTCGAGAAACACCATATATTTT	CASSETPGSRNTIYF
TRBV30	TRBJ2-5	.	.	TGTGCCTGGAGTATTCGCCCGCGAGAGACCCAGTACTTC	CAWSIRPRETQYF
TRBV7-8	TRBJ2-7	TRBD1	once	TGTGCCAGCAGCTTAGACAGGGGCCCGGAGACCTACGAGCAGTACTTC	CASSLDRGPETYEQYF
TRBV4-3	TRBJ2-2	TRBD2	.	TGCGCCAGCAGCCAAGACACCGGACTAGAGGGTACCGGGGAGCTGTTTTTT	CASSQDTGLEGTGELFF
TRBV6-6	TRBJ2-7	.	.	TGTGCCAGCAGTTACTCCCAGGGTACCTCCTACGAGCAGTACTTC	CASSYSQGTSYEQYF
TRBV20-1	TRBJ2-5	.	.	TGCAGTGCCCTCGGAGAGACCCAGTACTTC	CSALGETQYF
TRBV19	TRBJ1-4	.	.	TGTGCCAGTAGTACCCGGCAGCTAGCTAGCACTAATGAAAAACTGTTTTTT	CASSTRQLASTNEKLFF
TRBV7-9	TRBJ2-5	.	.	TGTTCCAGCAGCTTATTGTGGAGTAGCGGTAGGGAGACCCAGTACTTC	CSSSLLWSSGRETQYF
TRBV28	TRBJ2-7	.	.	TGTGCCAGCATATCCCCAGGCGTCTACGAGCAGTACTTC	CASISPGVYEQYF
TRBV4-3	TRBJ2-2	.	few	TGCGCCAGCAGCCGATTTTCAGGGTCAGGGAACACCGGGGAGCTGTTTTTT	CASSRFSGSGNTGELFF
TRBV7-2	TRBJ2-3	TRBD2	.	TGTGCCAGCACCGTTAGCGGGAGACCAGATACGCAGTATTTT	CASTVSGRPDTQYF
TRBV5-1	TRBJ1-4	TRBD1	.	TGCGCCAGCAGCCCGGGACAGGGCCATGAAAAACTGTTTTTT	CASSPGQGHEKLFF
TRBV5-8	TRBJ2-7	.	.	TGTGCCAGCAGCTTGGGTGGGAGTCTCTACGAGCAGTACTTC	CASSLGGSLYEQYF
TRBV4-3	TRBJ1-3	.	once	TGCGCCAGCAGCCAAGGCGCAGGGGCCGGAAACACCATATATTTT	CASSQGAGAGNTIYF
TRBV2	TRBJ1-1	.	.	TGTGCCAGCAGTGAACAGGCTTACACTGAAGCTTTCTTT	CASSEQAYTEAFF
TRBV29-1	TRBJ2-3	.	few	TGCAGCGTCGGCGACCCTAGCAGGGATACGCAGTATTTT	CSVGDPSRDTQYF
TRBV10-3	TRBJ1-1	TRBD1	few	TGTGCCATCACCGGGACAGGGACCAGGAACACTGAAGCTTTCTTT	CAITGTGTRNTEAFF
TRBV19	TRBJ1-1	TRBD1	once	TGTGCCAGTAGAATCCGGGACAGGTCAACTGAAGCTTTCTTT	CASRIRDRSTEAFF
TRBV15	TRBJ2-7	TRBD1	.	TGTGCCACCAGCAGAGGGACAGGGGAATCCTACGAGCAGTACTTC	CATSRGTGESYEQYF
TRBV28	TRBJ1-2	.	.	TGTGCCAGCAGTCTCGGGATTTCCTATGGCTACACCTTC	CASSLGISYGYTF
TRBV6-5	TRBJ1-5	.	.	TGTGCCAGCACTGACTCGGGGCAGGGGTATCAGCCCCAGCATTTT	CASTDSGQGYQPQHF
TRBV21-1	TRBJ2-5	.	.	TGTGCCAGCGGGAGCTTGTACCAAGAGACCCAGTACTTC	CASGSLYQETQYF
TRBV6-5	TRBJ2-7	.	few	TGTGCCACATCGGGGGGCCCCTACGAGCAGTACTTC	CATSGGPYEQYF
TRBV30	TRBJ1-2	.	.	TGTGCCTGGAGTGGGAGATACCTCTATGGCTACACCTTC	CAWSGRYLYGYTF
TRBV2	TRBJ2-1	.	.	TGTGCCAGCAGTGAATCCCCCCTGTTCTTC	CASSESPLFF
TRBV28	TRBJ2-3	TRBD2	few	TGTGCCAGCAGTCGAGCGGGAGTGCGCACAGATACGCAGTATTTT	CASSRAGVRTDTQYF
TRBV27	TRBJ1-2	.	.	TGTGCCAGCAGTTTATCGGCCGGGACACACTATGGCTACACCTTC	CASSLSAGTHYGYTF
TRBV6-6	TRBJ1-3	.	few	TGTGCCAGCACCGACCTAGGCCTTGGGGGAAACACCATATATTTT	CASTDLGLGGNTIYF
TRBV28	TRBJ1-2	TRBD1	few	TGTGCCAGCAGTGGGGACAGGGGTAATAGGAACACCTTC	CASSGDRGNRNTF
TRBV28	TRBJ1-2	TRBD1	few	TGTGCCAGCAGGGACCAACAGGGGGCGAATGATGGCTACACCTTC	CASRDQQGANDGYTF
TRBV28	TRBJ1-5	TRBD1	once	TGTGCCAGCACTCGGAGGACAGGGGGTGGAAATCAGCCCCAGCATTTT	CASTRRTGGGNQPQHF
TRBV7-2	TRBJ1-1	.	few	TGTGCCAGCAGCTCCACCACGACAGGAACCCCAGCTTTCTTT	CASSSTTTGTPAFF
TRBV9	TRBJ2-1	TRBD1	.	TGTGCCAGCAGCGGTTACAGGGGTGAGCAGTTCTTC	CASSGYRGEQFF
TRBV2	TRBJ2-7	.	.	TGTGCCAGTTTTGACAGGCCCTACGAGCAGTACTTC	CASFDRPYEQYF
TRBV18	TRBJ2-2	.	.	TGTGCCAGCTCACCTACCACAAACACCGGGGAGCTGTTTTTT	CASSPTTNTGELFF